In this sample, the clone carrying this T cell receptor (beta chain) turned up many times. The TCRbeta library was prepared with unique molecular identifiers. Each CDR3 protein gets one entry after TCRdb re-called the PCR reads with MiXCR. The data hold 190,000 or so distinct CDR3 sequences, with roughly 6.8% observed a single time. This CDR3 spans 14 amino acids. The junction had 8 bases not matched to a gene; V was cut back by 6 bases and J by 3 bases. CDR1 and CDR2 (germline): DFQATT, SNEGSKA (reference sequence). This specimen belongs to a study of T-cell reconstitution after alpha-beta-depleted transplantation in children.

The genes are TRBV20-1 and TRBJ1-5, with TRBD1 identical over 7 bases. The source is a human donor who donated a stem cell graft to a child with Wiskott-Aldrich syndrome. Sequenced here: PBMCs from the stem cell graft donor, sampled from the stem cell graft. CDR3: CSAPETGPNQPQHF. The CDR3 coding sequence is TGCAGTGCCCCGGAGACAGGGCCCAATCAGCCCCAGCATTTT.